What follows are 2 T cell receptor beta chains derived from one specimen sequenced in a study of T-cell memory formation after mild COVID-19. TCRdb redid the calling of the 5' RACE reads with MiXCR, one entry per CDR3 protein. The sample yields about 170,000 distinct CDR3 sequences, 10% to 15% seen once. Sequencing was carried out using PBMCs or a T cell subset sorted from them (not recorded which). The receptors were gathered from a man between 18 and 35 years old who had mild COVID-19 (a few samples of this study predate the infection). Cell type and time point are not known.

This chain uses TRBV7-3 with TRBJ2-1, with 8 bases that match TRBD1. V gave up 5 bases and J gave up 7 bases; unmatched junction bases: 10. This CDR3 has 15 residues. CDR1 SGHTA and CDR2 FQGTGA come from the germline V gene. The CDR3 spells CASSPQGGVGNEQFF. The CDR3 nucleotides read TGTGCCAGCAGCCCACAGGGGGGCGTCGGGAATGAGCAGTTCTTC.

The CDR3 spells CASSLDLDTQYF. The CDR3 coding sequence is TGCGCCAGCAGCTTGGACCTCGATACGCAGTATTTT. This rearrangement joins TRBV5-1 to TRBJ2-3; D gene unclear. The ends were cut back, 0 bases at V and 6 bases at J, with 5 bases in the middle. The CDR3 covers 12 residues. Germline V CDR1 and CDR2: SGHRS, YFSETQ.